One sample yielded the 23 T cell receptor beta chains listed below, sequenced in a study of cytomegalovirus exposure and HLA in healthy donors (dated by TCRdb to 2016 to 2017). The library was obtained by the immunoSEQ multiplex PCR assay. The multiplex PCR relied on a mix of 60 forward primers for TCR Vbeta segments and 13 reverse primers for TCR Jbeta segments. In its TCRdb copy, this immuneACCESS table keeps in-frame sequences only and misses some clones. Where compared with another copy, unresolved V genes explain less than half of these, and the others have no known cause. Here the sample has some 90,000 clones; 55% to 70% occur a single time. About 6.3% of the sample belongs to the ten largest clones. Sequencing was performed on PBMCs. These receptors were collected from a boy aged 5-17 years in good health and CMV-seropositive.

The chain has TRBV11-2 and TRBJ2-7, with 11 bases lining up with TRBD2. V was clipped by 0 bases and J by 3 bases; unmatched bases: 1. This CDR3 comprises 15 residues. Germline V gene data show CDR1 as SGHAT and CDR2 as FQNNGV. CDR3 coding DNA: TGTGCCAGCAGCTTAGACCTAGCGGGGGGCTACGAGCAGTACTTC. Its protein product is CASSLDLAGGYEQYF.

This clone was seen more than once but under ten times. The J gene is TRBJ1-2, the V gene TRBV6-6; TRBD1 might be the D (5 bases). V was cut by 6 bases and J by 8 bases, with 16 bases left in between. Germline CDR1 is MNHNY and CDR2 is SVGAGI (reference sequence). The CDR3 is 13 residues long. CDR3 sequence reads: CASRAGGDEGYTF. CDR3 nucleotide sequence: TGTGCCAGCAGGGCCGGGGGGGACGAGGGCTACACCTTC.

The J gene is TRBJ2-1, the V gene TRBV7-8; TRBD2 might be the D (6 bases). The length of the CDR3 is 17 residues. The V gene's germline CDR1 is SGHVS and CDR2 FQNEAQ. Trimming shortened V by 3 bases and J by 5 bases, and 20 bases separated the two germline ends. CDR3 in DNA: TGTGCCAGCAGCTTCTTTGGACGGGGGAACGTTAACAATGAGCAGTTCTTC. Amino acid sequence: CASSFFGRGNVNNEQFF.

V gene TRBV9 combines with J gene TRBJ2-2; the match to TRBD2 covers 7 bases. Germline trimming cut 4 bases from V and 5 bases from J; bases unmatched to any gene: 5. Germline V lookup: CDR1 SGDLS, CDR2 YYNGEE. The CDR3 consists of 14 residues. CDR3 DNA: TGTGCCAGCAGCCCCCACGGGGGGACCGGGGAGCTGTTTTTT. It yields the protein CASSPHGGTGELFF.

The chain combines TRBV19 with TRBJ1-2; TRBD1 is a possible D gene (5 bases). The germline V and J ends were trimmed by 7 bases and 4 bases, with 16 bases remaining between them. Germline V lookup: CDR1 LNHDA, CDR2 SQIVND (reference sequence). The CDR3 is 14 amino acids. CDR3: CASISGGVGYGYTF. The CDR3, as DNA: TGTGCCAGTATCTCCGGGGGAGTCGGCTATGGCTACACCTTC.

The sample holds one count of this clone. The genes are TRBV5-1 and TRBJ2-1; TRBD2 agrees at 10 bases. The CDR3 spans 15 residues. V trimming: 1 base; J trimming: 9 bases; junction bases outside the gene matches: 7. Germline V gene lookup returns CDR1 SGHRS and CDR2 YFSETQ. The CDR3 coding sequence is TGCGCCAGCAGCTTGCGGACTAGCGGTCGGGGTGAGCAGTTCTTC. This translates into CASSLRTSGRGEQFF.

The chain links TRBV6-5 to TRBJ2-1; no clear D. There are 15 residues in the CDR3. Trimming pared 5 bases from V and 0 bases from J, leaving 11 bases between. The germline V gene encodes CDR1 MNHEY and CDR2 SVGAGI. The DNA for the CDR3 is TGTGCCAGCAGTCACCACGAGAGCTCCTACAATGAGCAGTTCTTC. Protein sequence: CASSHHESSYNEQFF.

The chain couples TRBV27 to TRBJ2-7, with D perhaps matching TRBD2 (5 bases). The ends were cut back, 8 bases at V and 2 bases at J, with 19 bases in the middle. Germline CDR1 MNHEY, CDR2 SMNVEV (reference sequence). CDR3 length: 15 residues. CDR3 in amino acids: CASRISSGMTYEQYF. The CDR3, as DNA: TGTGCCAGCCGAATAAGCTCCGGGATGACCTACGAGCAGTACTTC.

For this clone: In the same sample, other DNA sequences code for this CDR3. The J gene is TRBJ1-2, the V gene TRBV20-1, with D unclear. The germline V gene has CDR1 DFQATT and CDR2 SNEGSKA (reference sequence). Trimming pared 2 bases from V and 4 bases from J, leaving 5 bases between. This CDR3 is built from 11 residues. The CDR3 region is CSARTGYGYTF. The CDR3 bases are TGCAGTGCTAGAACCGGCTATGGCTACACCTTC.

The gene calls are TRBV5-6 and TRBJ2-1, with TRBD1 identical over 9 bases. CDR1 is SGHDT and CDR2 is YYEEEE in the germline V gene. V trimming: 4 bases; J trimming: 0 bases; junction bases outside the gene matches: 8. The CDR3 runs 17 residues. The CDR3 sequence: CASSRDREASSYNEQFF. The CDR3 coding sequence is TGTGCCAGCAGCCGGGACAGGGAGGCCAGCTCCTACAATGAGCAGTTCTTC.

The chain uses TRBV6-5 and TRBJ2-7; 7 bases agree with TRBD1. Trimming removed 4 bases from V and 2 bases from J; junction bases left unmatched: 5. The CDR3 is 14 amino acids. Germline CDR1 reads MNHEY; CDR2 reads SVGAGI. CDR3 protein: CASSSGTAAYEQYF. The CDR3 nucleotides read TGTGCCAGCAGTTCAGGGACAGCGGCCTACGAGCAGTACTTC.

This chain connects TRBV2 to TRBJ2-2; the D gene is possibly TRBD2 (6 bases). The length of the CDR3 is 15 residues. The germline V gene encodes CDR1 SNHLY and CDR2 FYNNEI. Trimming cost V 6 bases and J 5 bases, with 16 bases left between them. This CDR3 reads CASRLNGGGTGELFF. The DNA for the CDR3 is TGTGCCAGCAGGCTGAACGGGGGAGGTACCGGGGAGCTGTTTTTT. The full variable domain, in which reference TRBV2 and TRBJ2-2 provide the parts outside the CDR3, is EPEVTQTPSHQVTQMGQEVILRCVPISNHLYFYWYRQILGQKVEFLVSFYNNEISEKSEIFDDQFSVERPDGSNFTLKIRSTKLEDSAMYFCASRLNGGGTGELFFGEGSRLTVL.

The rearrangement joins TRBV5-1 to TRBJ2-7; 11 positions agree with TRBD2. There are 15 residues in the CDR3. The germline gives CDR1 SGHRS, CDR2 YFSETQ. J lost 5 bases, V lost 7 bases, and 11 bases had no gene match. CDR3 in DNA: TGCGCCAGCCGGTTGGTAGCGGGGGGGCCGAACGAGCAGTACTTC. Translating it yields CASRLVAGGPNEQYF.

This clone appeared a single time. The V call is TRBV14, the J call TRBJ1-1; TRBD1 is a possible D gene (6 bases). The V gene's germline CDR1 is SGHDN and CDR2 FVKESK. CDR3 length: 14 residues. V shed 3 bases and J shed 5 bases, with 13 bases lying between them. The chain's CDR3 is CASSQQGFGTEAFF. CDR3 bases: TGTGCCAGCAGCCAGCAGGGGTTTGGGACTGAAGCTTTCTTT. The full variable domain, in which reference TRBV14 and TRBJ1-1 provide the parts outside the CDR3, is EAGVTQFPSHSVIEKGQTVTLRCDPISGHDNLYWYRRVMGKEIKFLLHFVKESKQDESGMPNNRFLAERTGGTYSTLKVQPAELEDSGVYFCASSQQGFGTEAFFGQGTRLTVV.

CDR3 sequence reads: CAISEKAGTSYEQYF. The CDR3 bases are TGTGCCATCAGCGAGAAAGCGGGTACCTCCTACGAGCAGTACTTC. The genes are TRBV10-3 and TRBJ2-7; D is perhaps TRBD2 (6 bases). V was trimmed by 6 bases and J by 0 bases, leaving 15 bases between them. The CDR3 covers 15 residues. The germline CDR1 and CDR2 sequences are ENHRY and SYGVKD.

The J gene is TRBJ2-5, the V gene TRBV5-1; maybe TRBD1 (6 bases). With the DNA end fitting TRBJ2-7 better, the J assignment may be wrong. Per germline, CDR1 SGHRS and CDR2 YFSETQ. The CDR3 totals 14 residues. The CDR3 DNA sequence: TGCGCCAGCAGCTTGACGGACAGCTCCTACGAGCAGTACTTC. Its translation: CASSLTDSSYEQYF.

This clone showed up just a few times. The chain carries TRBV29-1 and TRBJ2-6; 8 positions match TRBD1. Germline V CDR1 and CDR2: SQVTM, ANQGSEA. The V gene end was trimmed by 6 bases and the J gene end by 0 bases; junction bases not matched to a gene: 7. The CDR3 is 16 residues long. Written as DNA, the CDR3 is TGCAGCGTAAGGACAGGGCCTTACTCTGGGGCCAACGTCCTGACTTTC. This codes for CSVRTGPYSGANVLTF.

The gene calls are TRBV7-9 and TRBJ1-3, with D possibly being TRBD1 (5 bases). CDR3 size: 14 residues. The V end was cut by 2 bases, the J end by 8 bases, with 13 bases between. CDR1 is SEHNR and CDR2 is FQNEAQ in the germline V gene (reference sequence). CDR3: CASSLRTPADTIYF. As DNA, the CDR3 is TGTGCCAGCAGCTTAAGGACACCGGCTGACACCATATATTTT.

There are a few counts of this clone. This chain uses TRBV30 with TRBJ2-7, with 11 nucleotides matching TRBD2. The V gene end was trimmed by 8 bases and the J gene end by 0 bases; junction bases not matched to a gene: 6. This CDR3 contains 14 residues. Germline CDR1 GTSNPN, CDR2 SVGIG (reference sequence). The CDR3 protein is CAARLAGSSYEQYF. As DNA, the CDR3 is TGTGCCGCCCGACTAGCGGGGAGCTCCTACGAGCAGTACTTC.

J is TRBJ2-3 and V is TRBV29-1; a possible D gene is TRBD1 (6 bases). This CDR3 is 14 amino acids long. Germline V lookup: CDR1 SQVTM, CDR2 ANQGSEA. With 3 bases removed from V and 1 base from J, the gap between germline ends came to 11 bases. CDR3 DNA: TGCAGCGTTGATACAGGGATTGGCACAGATACGCAGTATTTT. The encoded protein is CSVDTGIGTDTQYF.

This clone was counted between two and nine times. The V gene is TRBV5-1, the J gene TRBJ1-4; 7 bases agree with TRBD1. CDR1 is SGHRS and CDR2 is YFSETQ in the germline V gene. Losses at the gene ends were 4 bases for V and 8 bases for J; bases not matched to a gene: 17. The CDR3 extends over 17 amino acids. The CDR3 DNA is TGCGCCAGCAGCCTGGGAGGGGGCCCTCACTCGGGGGAAAAACTGTTTTTT. This gives the protein CASSLGGGPHSGEKLFF. The full variable domain, completed using reference TRBV5-1 and TRBJ1-4, is KAGVTQTPRYLIKTRGQQVTLSCSPISGHRSVSWYQQTPGQGLQFLFEYFSETQRNKGNFPGRFSGRQFSNSRSEMNVSTLELGDSALYLCASSLGGGPHSGEKLFFGSGTQLSVL.

The chain recombines TRBV7-3 with TRBJ2-5; maybe TRBD1 (6 bases). The V end lost 4 bases, the J end lost 2 bases, and 11 bases lay between the germline ends. There are 14 residues in the CDR3. The V gene's germline CDR1 is SGHTA and CDR2 FQGTGA. The CDR3 loop reads CASSSLGQQETQYF. CDR3 nucleotide sequence: TGTGCCAGCAGCTCTCTTGGACAGCAAGAGACCCAGTACTTC.

The chain recombines TRBV5-1 with TRBJ1-2; D is perhaps TRBD1 (5 bases). V lost 3 bases and J 5 bases, leaving 11 bases between the germline ends. This CDR3 is 13 amino acids long. The germline gives CDR1 SGHRS, CDR2 YFSETQ. CDR3: CASSSGFGYGYTF. Written as DNA, the CDR3 is TGCGCCAGCAGCTCAGGGTTTGGATATGGCTACACCTTC.